The next 24 T cell receptor beta chains were all read from a single sample in a study of CD4+ T cells in melanoma. Repertoires were generated with immunoSEQ multiplex PCR, while TCRdb's copy carries only in-frame clones and drops some. The data hold roughly 140,000 clones, with roughly 91% observed a single time. Receptor source: a human donor with melanoma.

V is TRBV2 and J is TRBJ2-3; D ambiguous. V dropped 2 bases and J dropped 6 bases, with 6 bases sitting between them. The CDR3 length is 12 residues. Germline CDR1 is SNHLY and CDR2 is FYNNEI. CDR3 amino acids: CASSELGDTQYF. Here the CDR3 DNA reads TGTGCCAGCAGTGAATTAGGGGATACGCAGTATTTT.

The gene calls are TRBV2 and TRBJ2-5, with 10 bases fitting TRBD2. The CDR3 is made up of 18 amino acids. Per germline, CDR1 SNHLY and CDR2 FYNNEI. Trimming took 1 base from V and 0 from J; bases not matched to a gene: 8. CDR3 region: CASSEGLGSGGYQETQYF. CDR3 DNA sequence: TGTGCCAGCAGTGAAGGACTAGGTAGCGGGGGGTACCAAGAGACCCAGTACTTC.

The gene calls are TRBV5-1 and TRBJ2-2; D call uncertain. Trimming cost V 4 bases and J 0 bases, with 7 bases left between them. Germline assignment: CDR1 SGHRS and CDR2 YFSETQ. This CDR3 comprises 14 residues. This CDR3 reads CASSKQTNTGELFF. The CDR3 coding sequence is TGCGCCAGCAGCAAGCAGACGAACACCGGGGAGCTGTTTTTT.

The rearrangement uses TRBV2 and TRBJ1-5; D is ambiguous. Germline V lookup: CDR1 SNHLY, CDR2 FYNNEI. The CDR3 covers 15 residues. The V and J ends lost 4 bases and 4 bases respectively, with 14 bases between them. The CDR3, as DNA: TGTGCCAGCAGTGTGGAGGGCGGAGAGAATCAGCCCCAGCATTTT. Translation gives CASSVEGGENQPQHF.

This rearrangement joins TRBV27 to TRBJ1-5; possible D gene TRBD1, 5 bases. The length of the CDR3 is 14 residues. In germline, CDR1 is MNHEY, CDR2 SMNVEV (reference sequence). Trimming left V 2 bases short and J 10 bases short, with 15 bases between. The CDR3 DNA is TGTGCCAGCAGTTTACGGGGGGGTGCGGCACCCCAGCATTTT. It yields the protein CASSLRGGAAPQHF.

The chain is built from TRBV4-1 and TRBJ1-6, with D uncertain. The CDR3 consists of 17 residues. The germline V and J ends were trimmed by 1 base and 0 bases, with 10 bases remaining between them. Germline V lookup: CDR1 MGHRA, CDR2 YSYEKL. CDR3 loop: CASSQGLRGSYNSPLHF. CDR3 sequence (DNA): TGCGCCAGCAGCCAAGGCCTCCGGGGCTCCTATAATTCACCCCTCCACTTT.

This CDR3 is CASSGAQEAFF. CDR3 in DNA: TGTGCCAGCAGTGGGGCCCAGGAAGCTTTCTTT. The V gene is TRBV2, the J gene TRBJ1-1; D gene ambiguous. The CDR3 runs 11 residues. Germline lookup yields CDR1 SNHLY and CDR2 FYNNEI. Trimming cost V 4 bases and J 8 bases, with 8 bases left between them.

The CDR3 loop is CASTATGQPKQNYTF. The CDR3 nucleotides are TGTGCCAGTACCGCCACGGGACAACCCAAACAAAACTACACCTTC. This sequence joins TRBV19 and TRBJ1-2; maybe TRBD1 (6 bases). V was pared by 7 bases and J by 10 bases, with 25 bases between. Germline V gives CDR1 LNHDA, CDR2 SQIVND (reference sequence). The CDR3 has 15 residues.

The J gene is TRBJ2-3, the V gene TRBV13; maybe TRBD2 (5 bases). Germline-derived CDR1 and CDR2 are PRHDT and FYEKMQ (reference sequence). The CDR3 runs 16 residues. Between the trimmed V and J ends, which lost 5 bases and 4 bases, there was a span of 19 bases. The CDR3 here is CASSAADGIFPDTQYF. The CDR3 bases are TGTGCCAGCAGCGCCGCGGACGGGATCTTCCCAGATACGCAGTATTTT.

The rearrangement joins TRBV5-1 to TRBJ2-7, with a weak D call TRBD2 (6 bases). Trimming cost V 4 bases and J 0 bases, with 11 bases left between them. The CDR3 runs 14 residues. The germline gives CDR1 SGHRS, CDR2 YFSETQ. CDR3 sequence reads: CASSHAGFSYEQYF. In DNA, the CDR3 is TGCGCCAGCAGCCACGCGGGGTTCTCCTACGAGCAGTACTTC.

V gene TRBV2 combines with J gene TRBJ1-1; a possible D gene is TRBD1 (6 bases). Germline V gene lookup returns CDR1 SNHLY and CDR2 FYNNEI. V lost 6 bases and J lost 4, with 6 bases in between. The CDR3 extends over 11 amino acids. The CDR3 is CASRDSTEAFF. CDR3 in DNA: TGTGCCAGCAGGGACAGCACTGAAGCTTTCTTT.

This clone was seen more than once but under ten times. The gene calls are TRBV4-1 and TRBJ2-2; 8 nucleotides match TRBD2. The CDR3 totals 17 residues. The V gene end was trimmed by 9 bases and the J gene end by 0 bases; junction bases not matched to a gene: 12. CDR1 and CDR2 from the germline V gene are MGHRA and YSYEKL. CDR3 DNA sequence: TGCGCCAGTACTAGAGCGGGGGACCCGTCGAACACCGGGGAGCTGTTTTTT. Its protein is CASTRAGDPSNTGELFF.

CDR3 in DNA: TGTGCCAGCAGTTACGACGGGCTAGTCCCCTACAATGAGCAGTTCTTC. Translated, it gives CASSYDGLVPYNEQFF. The chain links TRBV6-5 to TRBJ2-1; D is uncertain. The CDR3 is 16 amino acids. Germline V gene data show CDR1 as MNHEY and CDR2 as SVGAGI. V gave up 2 bases and J gave up 2 bases, with 13 bases separating them.

The rearrangement links TRBV5-1 to TRBJ1-4, with D perhaps TRBD1 (5 bases). Trimming left V 3 bases short and J 8 bases short, with 11 bases between. This CDR3 spans 13 amino acids. The germline gives CDR1 SGHRS, CDR2 YFSETQ. The CDR3 reads CASSWQGGEKLFF. CDR3 DNA: TGCGCCAGCAGCTGGCAGGGAGGAGAAAAACTGTTTTTT.

The chain recombines TRBV2 with TRBJ1-2; D might be TRBD1 (5 bases). The ends were cut back, 7 bases at V and 5 bases at J, with 14 bases in the middle. The CDR3 consists of 13 residues. CDR1 and CDR2 (germline): SNHLY, FYNNEI. The CDR3 DNA is TGTGCCAGCACAGGACAAAGATTATATGGCTACACCTTC. Protein sequence: CASTGQRLYGYTF.

Written as DNA, the CDR3 is TGTGCCAGCAGCTCCCCGGGGGAATTGACCCAGTACTTC. Translated, it gives CASSSPGELTQYF. The gene calls are TRBV7-9 and TRBJ2-5; D is perhaps TRBD2 (6 bases). CDR1 and CDR2 from the germline V gene are SEHNR and FQNEAQ (reference sequence). V shed 4 bases and J shed 7 bases, with 13 bases lying between them. CDR3 length: 13 amino acids.

This clone is a singleton in its sample. This chain links TRBV7-3 with TRBJ2-1; 7 bases map to TRBD2. This CDR3 region has 15 residues. Germline loops: CDR1 SGHTA, CDR2 FQGTGA. Trimming cost V 5 bases and J 7 bases; bases outside gene matches: 11. This CDR3 is CASSEPHGGINEQFF. CDR3 nucleotide sequence: TGTGCCAGCAGCGAGCCCCACGGGGGGATTAATGAGCAGTTCTTC. The full variable domain, its missing parts supplied by reference TRBV7-3 and TRBJ2-1, is GAGVSQTPSNKVTEKGKYVELRCDPISGHTALYWYRQSLGQGPEFLIYFQGTGAADDSGLPNDRFFAVRPEGSVSTLKIQRTERGDSAVYLCASSEPHGGINEQFFGPGTRLTVL.

The V and J genes are TRBV6-5 and TRBJ1-5; 8 positions agree with TRBD1. The germline V gene has CDR1 MNHEY and CDR2 SVGAGI. The CDR3 totals 14 residues. Trimming took 6 bases from V and 3 from J; bases not matched to a gene: 4. This CDR3 reads CASSRGPNNQPQHF. The CDR3 DNA is TGTGCCAGCAGCAGGGGGCCTAACAATCAGCCCCAGCATTTT.

The table lists this clone with a count of one. The chain is built from TRBV30 and TRBJ1-5; no firm D call. CDR3 length: 13 residues. V was trimmed by 2 bases and J by 4 bases, leaving 9 bases between them. Germline CDR1 is GTSNPN and CDR2 is SVGIG (reference sequence). The chain's CDR3 is CAWSSGQNQPQHF. CDR3 coding DNA: TGTGCCTGGAGTTCTGGCCAGAATCAGCCCCAGCATTTT.

This clone was detected once. The CDR3 protein is CASSFGGQTAGNYGYTF. The CDR3 DNA sequence: TGTGCCAGCAGCTTCGGGGGACAGACTGCGGGAAACTATGGCTACACCTTC. The chain links TRBV5-4 to TRBJ1-2; 7 positions match TRBD1. This CDR3 spans 17 amino acids. CDR1 and CDR2 (germline): SGHNT, YYREEE (reference sequence). Trimming cost V 2 bases and J 2 bases; bases outside gene matches: 12.

For the CDR3, the DNA is TGTGCCAGCAGCCCATACTTGGCCAACGACGAGCAGTACTTC. This translates into CASSPYLANDEQYF. The rearrangement uses TRBV2 and TRBJ2-7; no firm D call. Looked up from germline, CDR1 is SNHLY and CDR2 is FYNNEI. This CDR3 is built from 14 residues. Trimming shortened V by 6 bases and J by 5 bases, and 17 bases separated the two germline ends.

The J gene is TRBJ1-5, the V gene TRBV27; D gene uncertain. The CDR3 consists of 15 residues. From germline, CDR1 is MNHEY and CDR2 SMNVEV (reference sequence). Trimming removed 6 bases from V and 3 bases from J, with 15 bases in between. The CDR3 nucleotides are TGTGCCAGCAGACCAGAAGGAACTCACAATCAGCCCCAGCATTTT. This gives the protein CASRPEGTHNQPQHF.

The J gene is TRBJ2-2, the V gene TRBV18, with D possibly TRBD1 on 5 matching bases. The CDR3 extends over 13 amino acids. V lost 3 bases and J 6 bases, leaving 8 bases between the germline ends. Per germline, CDR1 KGHSH and CDR2 LQKENI. The CDR3 DNA reads TGTGCCAGCTCACCCAGGGATTCCGGGGAGCTGTTTTTT. Translated, it gives CASSPRDSGELFF.

The CDR3 DNA reads as TGTGCCAGCTCGCAACAGGAATATAATTCACCCCTCCACTTT. Protein product: CASSQQEYNSPLHF. J is TRBJ1-6 and V is TRBV18; perhaps TRBD1 as D (5 bases). Germline CDR1 reads KGHSH; CDR2 reads LQKENI. The CDR3 consists of 14 residues. Trimming shortened V by 6 bases and J by 4 bases, and 10 bases separated the two germline ends.